This entry lists 2 T cell receptor beta chains sequenced from one sample in a study of blood T cell repertoires in COVID-19. The repertoire was sequenced with immunoSEQ multiplex PCR; TCRdb's copy has only in-frame clones and lacks some. The table shows over 13,000 clones, with about 90% occurring only once. The source material was peripheral blood. Source of these receptors: a human donor in a cohort sampled during active COVID-19.

This clone was seen only once. Since no conserved phenylalanine or tryptophan closes the CDR3, a read error is the likely cause. Because the CDR3's place on the DNA is in doubt, the DNA is left out and the CDR3 is given as listed by TCRdb. The chain is built from TRBV12-1 and TRBJ2-4; the DNA was not used to check the table's D call, TRBD2. TRBV12-1 is shown as a pseudogene. The CDR3 is 11 amino acids long, termini counted. CDR3 region: CASSSLAAGLL.

This chain connects TRBV15 to TRBJ2-3; 7 positions agree with TRBD1. Germline values: CDR1 LNHNV, CDR2 YYDKDF (reference sequence). J lost 2 bases, V lost 2 bases, and 4 bases had no gene match. CDR3 length: 15 residues. Written as DNA, the CDR3 is TGTGCCACCAGCAGAAGACAGGGTGTCACAGATACGCAGTATTTT. Translation gives CATSRRQGVTDTQYF. Full variable domain (outside the CDR3, taken from reference TRBV15 and TRBJ2-3): DAMVIQNPRYQVTQFGKPVTLSCSQTLNHNVMYWYQQKSSQAPKLLFHYYDKDFNNEADTPDNFQSRRPNTSFCFLDIRSPGLGDTAMYLCATSRRQGVTDTQYFGPGTRLTVL.